This T cell receptor beta chain was retrieved from a study of blood T cell repertoires in COVID-19. Study in general: The United States, Italy and Spain provided the acute and convalescent COVID-19 samples. The cDNA or gDNA used as material had been derived from T cells, B-cell-depleted T cells, or PBMCs.

This CDR3 has 16 residues. V dropped 3 bases and J dropped 4 bases, with 18 bases sitting between them. CDR1 is MGHDK and CDR2 is SYGVNS in the germline V gene. The authors' processing: Reference gene primer amplification gave nucleated cell count estimates. Generated by immunoSEQ multiplex PCR, the TCRdb table keeps only in-frame clones and is missing some. For V, J and clone size, that table is used; D and trimming come from the DNA. The sample yields under 200,000 clones, approximately 84% seen once. The chain is built from TRBV25-1 and TRBJ1-2; tentative D call: TRBD1 (6 bases). The sequence was obtained from a man between 40 and 49 years old with acute or convalescent COVID-19. Sample: peripheral blood. The CDR3 region is CASSDDPWQGSYGYTF. For the CDR3, the DNA is TGTGCCAGCAGTGACGACCCTTGGCAGGGGAGCTATGGCTACACCTTC.